The clone carrying this T cell receptor (beta chain) has a count of ten or more. Its antigen is unknown. This sample stems from a study of T cells in Graves' hyperthyroidism and ophthalmopathy. Amplified TCR beta CDR3 regions derived from RNA transcripts. A set of HTBI primers served as the primers for a first-round RT-PCR of the TCR CDR3. TCRdb analysed the multiplex PCR reads with MiXCR anew, one entry per CDR3 protein. The sample records 560,000 or so distinct CDR3 sequences, around 46% being singletons. Hyperthyroidism in the patients, aged 18 to 65, was newly diagnosed and under 2 months in duration. Used for diagnoses were clinical symptoms, serum thyroxine and TRAb, thyroid ultrasound and orbital computed tomography. Study-wide points: Among thyroid clonotypes expanded above 0.001, most also appeared in blood.

This CDR3 has 16 residues. With 0 bases clipped from V and 8 bases from J, the junction kept 8 bases outside the gene matches. Germline values: CDR1 LNHNV, CDR2 YYDKDF (reference sequence). V gene TRBV15 combines with J gene TRBJ1-4, with 8 bases lining up with TRBD1. This sequence was found in a woman younger than 30 with Graves' hyperthyroidism. The sequenced material came from peripheral blood or thyroid tissue (not recorded which). The CDR3 DNA follows: TGTGCCACCAGCAGAGATTATTCCGGACAGGGAGAAAAACTGTTTTTT. Protein product: CATSRDYSGQGEKLFF.